This passage covers 7 T cell receptor beta chains from one sample sequenced in a study of T cells in Graves' hyperthyroidism and ophthalmopathy. Amplified TCR beta CDR3 regions came from RNA transcripts. A first-round RT-PCR of the TCR CDR3 used the HTBI primer set. TCRdb re-called the multiplex PCR reads through MiXCR, storing one row per CDR3 protein. Of 200,000 to 300,000 distinct CDR3 sequences listed, about 15% are singletons. The sequencing input was blood. All receptors derive from a woman in her late teens or twenties with Graves' ophthalmopathy.

This clonotype was counted ten times or more. This chain uses TRBV20-1 with TRBJ1-1; D call uncertain. CDR3 size: 12 residues. Trimming removed 5 bases at V and 5 bases at J, with 12 bases between. Germline V gene data show CDR1 as DFQATT and CDR2 as SNEGSKA (reference sequence). CDR3: CSASPGGTEAFF. In nucleotides, the CDR3 is TGCAGTGCTTCCCCAGGAGGAACTGAAGCTTTCTTT.

This clonotype has at least ten counts. J is TRBJ2-1 and V is TRBV28, with 11 nucleotides matching TRBD2. The ends lost 5 bases at V and 4 bases at J; junction bases unmatched: 4. The CDR3 is made up of 15 amino acids. Germline-derived CDR1 and CDR2 are MDHEN and SYDVKM. The CDR3 DNA reads as TGTGCCAGCAGTCATAGCGGGGGGGGGTACAATGAGCAGTTCTTC. This encodes CASSHSGGGYNEQFF.

As to this clonotype: Since a much larger clone is just one base distant, this may be a read error. It is likely a read error, because the conserved phenylalanine at the end of the CDR3 is missing. The chain recombines TRBV6-2 or TRBV6-3 with TRBJ2-7; 7 bases are a match to TRBD1. The germline V gene encodes CDR1 MNHEY and CDR2 SVGEGT. The length of the CDR3 is 16 residues. J gave up 2 bases and V 6 bases, and 13 bases lay outside the gene matches. This chain's CDR3 is CASSTRDGTAAYEQYL. CDR3 nucleotides: TGTGCCAGCAGCACTCGAGATGGGACAGCGGCCTACGAGCAGTACTTA.

This clonotype occurred a few times. The rearrangement uses TRBV19 and TRBJ1-5; D not certain. Looked up from germline, CDR1 is LNHDA and CDR2 is SQIVND (reference sequence). Trimming cost V 6 bases and J 4 bases, with 13 bases left between them. The length of the CDR3 is 14 residues. DNA for the CDR3: TGTGCCAGTAGGGCGGCCAGATCGAATCAGCCCCAGCATTTT. It specifies CASRAARSNQPQHF.

Many counts were recorded for this clonotype. This chain uses TRBV6-2 or TRBV6-3 with TRBJ2-1, with a weak D call TRBD1 (6 bases). Trimming shortened V by 7 bases and J by 3 bases, and 10 bases separated the two germline ends. The germline V gene encodes CDR1 MNHEY and CDR2 SVGEGT. The CDR3 is made up of 13 amino acids. CDR3 nucleotide sequence: TGTGCCAGCACCAGGGACAACTACAATGAGCAGTTCTTC. Translated: CASTRDNYNEQFF.

This clonotype has ten or more counts. This chain uses TRBV3-1 with TRBJ1-6; tentatively, D is TRBD1 (5 bases). Trimming removed 0 bases at V and 7 bases at J, with 22 bases between. Germline V gene lookup returns CDR1 LGHDT and CDR2 YNNKEL (reference sequence). CDR3 length: 19 amino acids. CDR3 bases: TGTGCCAGCAGCCAAGAGGCCCTCCGGACCCCTAAGGGGAATTCACCCCTCCACTTT. As protein: CASSQEALRTPKGNSPLHF.

As regards this clonotype: One base away lies a much larger clone, so this may be a sequencing read error. This rearrangement joins TRBV20-1 to TRBJ2-1; tentatively, D is TRBD1 (6 bases). The V end lost 5 bases, the J end lost 7 bases, and 18 bases lay between the germline ends. The CDR3 runs to 14 residues. From germline, CDR1 is DFQATT and CDR2 SNEGSKA (reference sequence). In nucleotides, the CDR3 is TGCAGTGCTTTACGGGACAAGGTGCGGAATGAGCAGTTCTTC. Protein sequence: CSALRDKVRNEQFF.